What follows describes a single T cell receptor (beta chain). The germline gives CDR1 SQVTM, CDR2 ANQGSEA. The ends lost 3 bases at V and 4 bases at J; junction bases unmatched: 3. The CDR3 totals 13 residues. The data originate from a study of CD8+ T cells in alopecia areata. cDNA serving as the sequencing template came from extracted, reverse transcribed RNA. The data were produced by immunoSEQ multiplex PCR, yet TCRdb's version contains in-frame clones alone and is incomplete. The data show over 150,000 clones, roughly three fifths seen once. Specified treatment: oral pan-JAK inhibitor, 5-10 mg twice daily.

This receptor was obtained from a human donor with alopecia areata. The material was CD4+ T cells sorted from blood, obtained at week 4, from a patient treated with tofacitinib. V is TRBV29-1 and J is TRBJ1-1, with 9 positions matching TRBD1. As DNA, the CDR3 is TGCAGCGTTGAGACAGGGGGAAGCACTGAAGCTTTCTTT. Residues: CSVETGGSTEAFF.